This is a list of T cell receptor beta chains from one sample in a study of beta chain features in type 1 diabetes. The method was immunoSEQ multiplex PCR; TCRdb's version includes in-frame clones alone and lacks a portion of them. Of some 70,000 clones listed, more than 45% are singletons. Sequencing was performed on central memory CD4+ T cells from blood. The receptors were gathered from a man aged 25 to 45 with type 1 diabetes. Both conserved end residues are part of each CDR3. Fields, in order: CDR3 protein, CDR3 DNA, V gene, D gene, clone size, J gene. The D gene is left open where the match is weak. For some rows the clone size is stated as once, few or many, or as a class when expanded; others skip it.

CANSGTGNSYEQYF | TGTGCCAACTCTGGGACAGGGAATTCCTACGAGCAGTACTTC | TRBV10-3 | TRBD1 | NA | TRBJ2-7
CASRRTSGNYEQFF | TGTGCCAGTAGGAGGACTAGCGGGAACTATGAGCAGTTCTTC | TRBV19 | TRBD2 | NA | TRBJ2-1
CASSLRDEQFF | TGTGCCAGCAGCCTCAGGGATGAGCAGTTCTTC | TRBV28 | NA | NA | TRBJ2-1
CASIMTDNYGYTF | TGTGCCAGCATTATGACAGACAACTATGGCTACACCTTC | TRBV6-1 | NA | NA | TRBJ1-2
CASSQDRNSGSLVGEQYF | TGCGCCAGCAGCCAAGATCGAAATTCCGGGAGCTTAGTAGGGGAGCAGTACTTC | TRBV4-1 | NA | few | TRBJ2-7
CAITDSFAYNEQFF | TGTGCCATCACGGACAGTTTCGCCTACAATGAGCAGTTCTTC | TRBV10-3 | NA | few | TRBJ2-1
CASSRPSGEQFF | TGTGCCAGCAGCCGACCCTCAGGCGAGCAGTTCTTC | TRBV7-9 | NA | NA | TRBJ2-1
CASQGGVGELFF | TGCGCCTCCCAAGGGGGGGTCGGGGAGCTGTTTTTT | TRBV10-2 | NA | many | TRBJ2-2
CASSAQGGEQYF | TGCGCCAGCAGCGCTCAGGGAGGCGAGCAGTACTTC | TRBV5-1 | NA | few | TRBJ2-7
CASSTRRGTYEQYF | TGTGCCAGTAGTACCCGTCGCGGCACCTACGAGCAGTACTTC | TRBV19 | NA | NA | TRBJ2-7
CASSLEATSGLGDTQYF | TGTGCCAGCAGCTTAGAGGCGACTAGCGGGTTGGGGGATACGCAGTATTTT | TRBV7-2 | TRBD2 | once | TRBJ2-3
CASSVGLAIGSYNEQFF | TGTGCCAGCAGCGTAGGGCTAGCGATTGGTTCCTACAATGAGCAGTTCTTC | TRBV9 | NA | NA | TRBJ2-1
CAWSLEVEQFF | TGTGCCTGGAGTTTGGAGGTTGAGCAGTTCTTC | TRBV30 | NA | few | TRBJ2-1
CASRLYGQGSYEQYF | TGTGCCAGCAGACTATATGGACAGGGATCCTACGAGCAGTACTTC | TRBV6-6 | TRBD1 | NA | TRBJ2-7
CSVSGGTNEKLFF | TGCAGCGTCTCAGGGGGGACTAATGAAAAACTGTTTTTT | TRBV29-1 | TRBD1 | NA | TRBJ1-4
CASTRTSGNEQFF | TGTGCCAGCACCCGGACTAGCGGCAATGAGCAGTTCTTC | TRBV7-2 | TRBD2 | NA | TRBJ2-1
CSVVGQGADEQYF | TGCAGCGTTGTGGGACAGGGGGCTGACGAGCAGTACTTC | TRBV29-1 | TRBD1 | NA | TRBJ2-7
CASSLDSGGGYTF | TGCGCCAGCAGCTTGGATTCAGGAGGTGGCTACACCTTC | TRBV5-1 | NA | NA | TRBJ1-2
CASSQDRSGTGVFYGYTF | TGTGCCAGCAGCCAAGATAGGTCCGGGACAGGAGTTTTCTATGGCTACACCTTC | TRBV4-2 | TRBD1 | few | TRBJ1-2
CASRNQGLGEQFF | TGTGCCAGCAGAAATCAGGGGCTGGGGGAGCAGTTCTTC | TRBV25-1 | NA | NA | TRBJ2-1
CASSSLTGLGPQHF | TGTGCCAGCAGTTCACTTACAGGGTTGGGGCCCCAGCATTTT | TRBV7-9 | NA | few | TRBJ1-5
CASSLEQGGETQYF | TGCGCCAGCAGCTTGGAGCAGGGGGGAGAGACCCAGTACTTC | TRBV5-1 | NA | few | TRBJ2-5
CASSYSYSTGSEQYF | TGTGCCAGCAGTTACTCCTACTCGACAGGGAGCGAGCAGTACTTC | TRBV6-5 | TRBD1 | NA | TRBJ2-7
CASTEGDTHEQYF | TGTGCCAGCACAGAAGGGGACACACACGAGCAGTACTTC | TRBV2 | NA | few | TRBJ2-7
CAWSVKHRSNYEQYF | TGTGCCTGGAGTGTAAAGCACAGATCTAACTACGAGCAGTACTTC | TRBV30 | NA | few | TRBJ2-7